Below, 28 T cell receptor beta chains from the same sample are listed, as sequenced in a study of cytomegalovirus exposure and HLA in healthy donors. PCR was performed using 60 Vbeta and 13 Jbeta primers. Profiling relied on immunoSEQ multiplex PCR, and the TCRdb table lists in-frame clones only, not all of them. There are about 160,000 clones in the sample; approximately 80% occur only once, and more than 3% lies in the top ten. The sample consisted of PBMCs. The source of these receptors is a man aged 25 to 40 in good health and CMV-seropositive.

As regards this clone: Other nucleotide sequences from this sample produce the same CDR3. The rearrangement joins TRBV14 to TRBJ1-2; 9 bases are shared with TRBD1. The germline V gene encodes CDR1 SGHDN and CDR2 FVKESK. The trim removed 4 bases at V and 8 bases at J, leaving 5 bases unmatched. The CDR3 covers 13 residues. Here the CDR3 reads CASSPRTGDGYTF. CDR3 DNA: TGTGCCAGCAGCCCTCGGACAGGGGACGGCTACACCTTC.

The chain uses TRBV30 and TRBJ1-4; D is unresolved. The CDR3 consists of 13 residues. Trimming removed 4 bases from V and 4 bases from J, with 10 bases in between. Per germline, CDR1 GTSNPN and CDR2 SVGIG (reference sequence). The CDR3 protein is CAWTDGYNEKLFF. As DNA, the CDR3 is TGTGCCTGGACCGACGGGTATAATGAAAAACTGTTTTTT.

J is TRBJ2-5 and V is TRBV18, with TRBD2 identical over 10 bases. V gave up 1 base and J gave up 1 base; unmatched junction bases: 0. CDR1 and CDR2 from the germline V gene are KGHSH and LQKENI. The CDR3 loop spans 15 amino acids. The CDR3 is CASSPRTSGQETQYF. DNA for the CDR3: TGTGCCAGCTCACCACGGACTAGCGGCCAAGAGACCCAGTACTTC.

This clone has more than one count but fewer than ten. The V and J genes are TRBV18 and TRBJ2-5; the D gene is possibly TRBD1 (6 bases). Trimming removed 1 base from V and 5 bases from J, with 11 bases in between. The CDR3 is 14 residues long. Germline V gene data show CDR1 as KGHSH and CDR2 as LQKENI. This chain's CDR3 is CASSPQQGVETQYF. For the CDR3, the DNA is TGTGCCAGCTCACCACAACAGGGCGTGGAGACCCAGTACTTC.

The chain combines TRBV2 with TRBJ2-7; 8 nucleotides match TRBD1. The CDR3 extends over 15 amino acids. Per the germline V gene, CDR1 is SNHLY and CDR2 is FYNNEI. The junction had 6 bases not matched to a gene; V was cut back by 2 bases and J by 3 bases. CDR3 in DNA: TGTGCCAGCAGTGAATCGAGACAGGGGATCTACGAGCAGTACTTC. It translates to CASSESRQGIYEQYF.

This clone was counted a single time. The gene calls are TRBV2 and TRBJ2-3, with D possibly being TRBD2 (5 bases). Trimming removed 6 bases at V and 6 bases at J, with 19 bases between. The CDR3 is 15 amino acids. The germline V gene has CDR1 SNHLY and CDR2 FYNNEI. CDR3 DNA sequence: TGTGCCAGCAGCGAAACTTCTAGCAGGCCGGATACGCAGTATTTT. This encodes CASSETSSRPDTQYF.

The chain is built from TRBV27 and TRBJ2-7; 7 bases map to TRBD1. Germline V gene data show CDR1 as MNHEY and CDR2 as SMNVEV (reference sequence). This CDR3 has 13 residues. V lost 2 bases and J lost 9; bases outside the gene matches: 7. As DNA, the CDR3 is TGTGCCAGCAGTTTAGGGACAGAGTGGCTGCAGTACTTC. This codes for CASSLGTEWLQYF.

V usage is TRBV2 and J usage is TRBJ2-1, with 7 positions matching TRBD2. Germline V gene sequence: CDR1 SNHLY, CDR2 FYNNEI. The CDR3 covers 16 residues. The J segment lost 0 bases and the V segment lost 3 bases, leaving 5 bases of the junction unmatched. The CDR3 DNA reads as TGTGCCAGCAGTGAGGCCCGGGACTACTCCTACAATGAGCAGTTCTTC. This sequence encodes CASSEARDYSYNEQFF.

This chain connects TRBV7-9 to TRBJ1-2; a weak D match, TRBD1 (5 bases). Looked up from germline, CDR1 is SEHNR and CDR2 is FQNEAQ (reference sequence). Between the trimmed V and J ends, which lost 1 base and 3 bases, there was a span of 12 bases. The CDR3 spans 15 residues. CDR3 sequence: CASSLESGAHYGYTF. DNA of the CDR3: TGTGCCAGCAGCTTAGAGTCTGGGGCTCACTATGGCTACACCTTC. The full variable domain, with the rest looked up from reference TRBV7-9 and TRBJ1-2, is DTGVSQNPRHKITKRGQNVTFRCDPISEHNRLYWYRQTLGQGPEFLTYFQNEAQLEKSRLLSDRFSAERPKGSFSTLEIQRTEQGDSAMYLCASSLESGAHYGYTFGSGTRLTVV.

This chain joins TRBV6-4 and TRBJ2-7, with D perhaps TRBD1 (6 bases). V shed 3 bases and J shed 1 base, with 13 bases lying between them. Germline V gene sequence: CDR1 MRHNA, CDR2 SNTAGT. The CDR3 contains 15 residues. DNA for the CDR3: TGTGCCAGCAGTGATCACCAGGGGAGATCCTACGAGCAGTACTTC. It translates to CASSDHQGRSYEQYF.

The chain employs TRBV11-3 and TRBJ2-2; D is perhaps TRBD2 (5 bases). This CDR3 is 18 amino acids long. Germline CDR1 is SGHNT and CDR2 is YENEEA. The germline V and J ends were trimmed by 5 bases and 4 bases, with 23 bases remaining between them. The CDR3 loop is CASSTREWVRTSTGELFF. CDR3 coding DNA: TGTGCCAGCAGCACTAGAGAATGGGTTAGGACGAGCACCGGGGAGCTGTTTTTT.

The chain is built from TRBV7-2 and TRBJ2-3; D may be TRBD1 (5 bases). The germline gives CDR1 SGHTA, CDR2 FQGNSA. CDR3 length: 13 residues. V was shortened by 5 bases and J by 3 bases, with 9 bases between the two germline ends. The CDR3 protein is CASSPHRTDTQYF. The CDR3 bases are TGTGCCAGCAGCCCCCACAGGACAGATACGCAGTATTTT. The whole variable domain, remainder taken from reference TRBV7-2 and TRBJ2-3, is GAGVSQSPSNKVTEKGKDVELRCDPISGHTALYWYRQSLGQGLEFLIYFQGNSAPDKSGLPSDRFSAERTGGSVSTLTIQRTQQEDSAVYLCASSPHRTDTQYFGPGTRLTVL.

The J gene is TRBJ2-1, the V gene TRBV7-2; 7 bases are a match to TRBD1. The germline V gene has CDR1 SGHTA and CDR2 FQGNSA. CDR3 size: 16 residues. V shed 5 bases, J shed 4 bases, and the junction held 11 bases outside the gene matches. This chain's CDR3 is CASSTVSGQPYNEQFF. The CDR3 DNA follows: TGTGCCAGCAGCACAGTGTCGGGACAGCCATACAATGAGCAGTTCTTC.

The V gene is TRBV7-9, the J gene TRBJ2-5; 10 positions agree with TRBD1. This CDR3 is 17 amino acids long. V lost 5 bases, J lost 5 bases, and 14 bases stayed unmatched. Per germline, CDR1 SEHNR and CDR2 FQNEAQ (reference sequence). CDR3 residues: CASSPPRGQGLVETQYF. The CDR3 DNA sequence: TGTGCCAGCAGCCCCCCCCGGGGACAGGGGTTAGTGGAGACCCAGTACTTC.

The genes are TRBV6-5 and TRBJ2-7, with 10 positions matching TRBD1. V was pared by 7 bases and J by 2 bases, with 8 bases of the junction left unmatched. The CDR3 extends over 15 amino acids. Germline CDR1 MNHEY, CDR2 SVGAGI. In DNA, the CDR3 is TGTGCCAGCACGGCCGGGACAGGGGTTACCTACGAGCAGTACTTC. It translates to CASTAGTGVTYEQYF.

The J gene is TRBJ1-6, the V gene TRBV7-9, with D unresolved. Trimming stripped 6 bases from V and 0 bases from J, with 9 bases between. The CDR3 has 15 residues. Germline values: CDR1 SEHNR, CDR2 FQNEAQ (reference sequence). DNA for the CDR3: TGTGCCAGCAGGTCCGCGAGCTCCTATAATTCACCCCTCCACTTT. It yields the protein CASRSASSYNSPLHF.

Written as DNA, the CDR3 is TGTGCCAGCAGCAAGTACAGCGGAAGTGGCACCGGGGAGCTGTTTTTT. Translation: CASSKYSGSGTGELFF. The chain recombines TRBV11-2 with TRBJ2-2; D may be TRBD2 (5 bases). This CDR3 has 16 amino acids. Germline V gives CDR1 SGHAT, CDR2 FQNNGV. V was cut by 5 bases and J by 4 bases, with 17 bases left in between.

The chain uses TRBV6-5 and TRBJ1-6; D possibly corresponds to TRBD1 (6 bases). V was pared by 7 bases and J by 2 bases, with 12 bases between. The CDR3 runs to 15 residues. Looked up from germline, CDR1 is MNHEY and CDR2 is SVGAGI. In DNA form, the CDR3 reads TGTGCCAGCAATACAGGGTGGACCTATAATTCACCCCTCCACTTT. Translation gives CASNTGWTYNSPLHF.

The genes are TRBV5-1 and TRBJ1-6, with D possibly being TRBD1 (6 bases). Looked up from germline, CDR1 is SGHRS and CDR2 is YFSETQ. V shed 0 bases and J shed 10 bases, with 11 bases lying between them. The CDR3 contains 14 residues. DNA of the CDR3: TGCGCCAGCAGCTTGGGGGACATCTCCTCACCCCTCCACTTT. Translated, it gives CASSLGDISSPLHF. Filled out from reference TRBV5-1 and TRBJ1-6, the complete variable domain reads KAGVTQTPRYLIKTRGQQVTLSCSPISGHRSVSWYQQTPGQGLQFLFEYFSETQRNKGNFPGRFSGRQFSNSRSEMNVSTLELGDSALYLCASSLGDISSPLHFGNGTRLTVT.

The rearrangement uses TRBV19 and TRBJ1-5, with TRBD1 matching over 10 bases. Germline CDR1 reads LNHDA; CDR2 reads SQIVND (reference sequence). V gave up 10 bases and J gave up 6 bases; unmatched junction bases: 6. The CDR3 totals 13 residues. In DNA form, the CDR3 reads TGTGCCACAGGGACAGGGGTGGGTCAGCCCCAGCATTTT. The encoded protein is CATGTGVGQPQHF.

This CDR3 reads CASSRDRVAYNEQFF. CDR3 DNA: TGTGCCAGCAGCAGAGACAGGGTGGCCTACAATGAGCAGTTCTTC. The chain combines TRBV5-6 with TRBJ2-1; TRBD1 agrees at 7 bases. In germline, CDR1 is SGHDT, CDR2 YYEEEE. The V segment lost 4 bases and the J segment 2 bases; nucleotides outside the gene matches: 6. This CDR3 contains 15 residues.

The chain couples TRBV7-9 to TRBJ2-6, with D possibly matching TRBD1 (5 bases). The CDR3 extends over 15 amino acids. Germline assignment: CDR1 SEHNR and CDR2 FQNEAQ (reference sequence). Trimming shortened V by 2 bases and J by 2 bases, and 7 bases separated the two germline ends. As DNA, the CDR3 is TGTGCCAGCAGCTTAATACAGGCTGGGGCCAACGTCCTGACTTTC. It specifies CASSLIQAGANVLTF.

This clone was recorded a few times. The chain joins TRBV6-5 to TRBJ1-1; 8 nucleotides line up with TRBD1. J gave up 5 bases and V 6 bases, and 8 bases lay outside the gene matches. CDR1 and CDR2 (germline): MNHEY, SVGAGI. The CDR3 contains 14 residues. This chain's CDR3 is CASRDDRGGTEAFF. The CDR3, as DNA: TGTGCCAGCAGAGATGACAGGGGAGGAACTGAAGCTTTCTTT.

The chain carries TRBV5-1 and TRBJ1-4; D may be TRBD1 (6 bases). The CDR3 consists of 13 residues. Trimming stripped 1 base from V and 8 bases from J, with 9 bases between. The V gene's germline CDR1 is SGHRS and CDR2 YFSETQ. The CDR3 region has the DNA TGCGCCAGCAGCTTGACAGGGATCGAAAAACTGTTTTTT. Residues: CASSLTGIEKLFF.

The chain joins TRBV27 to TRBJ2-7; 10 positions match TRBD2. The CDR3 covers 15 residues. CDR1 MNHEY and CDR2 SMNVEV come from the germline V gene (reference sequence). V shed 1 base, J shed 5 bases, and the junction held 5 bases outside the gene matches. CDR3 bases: TGTGCCAGCAGTTTATACCTAGCGGGGGTCCACGAGCAGTACTTC. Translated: CASSLYLAGVHEQYF.

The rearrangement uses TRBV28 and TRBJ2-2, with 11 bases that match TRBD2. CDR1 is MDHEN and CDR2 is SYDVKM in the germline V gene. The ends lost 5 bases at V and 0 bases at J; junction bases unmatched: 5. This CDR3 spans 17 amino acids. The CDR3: CASSRTSGRSNTGELFF. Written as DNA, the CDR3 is TGTGCCAGCAGTCGGACTAGCGGGCGATCGAACACCGGGGAGCTGTTTTTT.

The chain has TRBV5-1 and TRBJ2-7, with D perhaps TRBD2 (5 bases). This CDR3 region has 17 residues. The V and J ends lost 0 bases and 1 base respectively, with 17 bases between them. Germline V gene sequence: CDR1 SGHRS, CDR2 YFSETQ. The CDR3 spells CASSLEGAARRSYEQYF. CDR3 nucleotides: TGCGCCAGCAGCTTGGAGGGAGCCGCCCGACGGTCCTACGAGCAGTACTTC.

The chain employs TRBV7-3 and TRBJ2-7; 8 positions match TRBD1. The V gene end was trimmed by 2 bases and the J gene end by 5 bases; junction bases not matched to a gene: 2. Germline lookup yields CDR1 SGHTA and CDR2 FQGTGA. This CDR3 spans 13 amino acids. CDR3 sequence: CASSLYRGNEQYF. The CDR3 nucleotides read TGTGCCAGCAGCTTATACAGGGGGAACGAGCAGTACTTC.